Following are 12 T cell receptor beta chains from one sample sequenced in a study of blood T cell repertoires in COVID-19. Profiling relied on immunoSEQ multiplex PCR, and the TCRdb table lists in-frame clones only, not all of them. The data show about 180,000 clones, with approximately 90% seen just once and 4% to 5% held by the top ten. Sequencing used peripheral blood. These receptors were collected from a woman younger than 45 with acute or convalescent COVID-19.

This chain connects TRBV4-2 to TRBJ2-4; D is ambiguous. The CDR3 is 16 amino acids. V was clipped by 0 bases and J by 0 bases, with 9 bases between them. In germline, CDR1 is LGHNA, CDR2 YNFKEQ. CDR3 nucleotide sequence: TGTGCCAGCAGCCAAGATCTCGGTATAGCCAAAAACATTCAGTACTTC. Translated: CASSQDLGIAKNIQYF.

This clone was recorded only once. The V gene is TRBV10-1, the J gene TRBJ1-3; 10 bases match TRBD1. Trimming cost V 8 bases and J 4 bases; bases outside gene matches: 11. The CDR3 consists of 16 residues. Germline V gene lookup returns CDR1 WNHNN and CDR2 SYGVQD (reference sequence). The CDR3 loop reads CASCSGTGEGGNTIYF. The CDR3 DNA reads TGCGCCAGCTGCTCCGGGACAGGGGAGGGGGGAAACACCATATATTTT.

Here the CDR3 DNA reads TGTGCCAGCAGTTTCACAGACAATGAGCAGTTCTTC. It specifies CASSFTDNEQFF. The chain recombines TRBV28 with TRBJ2-1; no definite D call. CDR1 is MDHEN, CDR2 SYDVKM, per germline. V was clipped by 3 bases and J by 5 bases, with 5 bases between them. The CDR3 spans 12 residues.

The chain recombines TRBV28 with TRBJ2-3, with no clear D. Trimming took off 5 bases at V and 8 bases at J, with 11 bases between the two ends. Germline V gene sequence: CDR1 MDHEN, CDR2 SYDVKM. CDR3 length: 12 residues. This CDR3 is CASSPQLSTQYF. The DNA of the CDR3 is TGTGCCAGCAGTCCACAGCTGTCTACGCAGTATTTT.

This rearrangement joins TRBV5-1 to TRBJ1-1; D gene unclear. V lost 0 bases and J 4 bases, leaving 10 bases between the germline ends. Germline V gene lookup returns CDR1 SGHRS and CDR2 YFSETQ. This CDR3 is built from 14 residues. The CDR3 protein is CASSLDALSTEAFF. The CDR3 DNA reads as TGCGCCAGCAGCTTGGATGCATTGAGCACTGAAGCTTTCTTT.

The rearrangement links TRBV14 to TRBJ2-7, with 7 bases matching TRBD1. This CDR3 has 12 amino acids. Germline CDR1 reads SGHDN; CDR2 reads FVKESK. J gave up 6 bases and V 4 bases, and 3 bases lay outside the gene matches. CDR3 sequence reads: CASSLDRAEQYF. The DNA for the CDR3 is TGTGCCAGCAGCCTCGACAGGGCCGAGCAGTACTTC.

The V gene is TRBV11-3, the J gene TRBJ2-1; a possible D gene is TRBD2 (6 bases). The V and J ends lost 5 bases and 7 bases respectively, with 12 bases between them. From germline, CDR1 is SGHNT and CDR2 YENEEA. The CDR3 extends over 13 amino acids. The DNA of the CDR3 is TGTGCCAGCAGCCCCGGAGGGATAAATGAGCAGTTCTTC. Translated, it gives CASSPGGINEQFF.

This clone was recorded only once. The chain couples TRBV9 to TRBJ2-6; unclear D gene. The CDR3 loop spans 15 amino acids. CDR1 and CDR2 from the germline V gene are SGDLS and YYNGEE. The V and J ends lost 1 base and 0 bases respectively, with 5 bases between them. Here the CDR3 reads CASSVYSSGANVLTF. The DNA for the CDR3 is TGTGCCAGCAGCGTATATAGCTCTGGGGCCAACGTCCTGACTTTC. The full variable domain, its missing parts supplied by reference TRBV9 and TRBJ2-6, is DSGVTQTPKHLITATGQRVTLRCSPRSGDLSVYWYQQSLDQGLQFLIQYYNGEERAKGNILERFSAQQFPDLHSELNLSSLELGDSALYFCASSVYSSGANVLTFGAGSRLTVL.

The CDR3 DNA follows: TGTGCCAGCAGTTCTTCTTTGGTTCGGGAGACCCAGTACTTC. Translated, it gives CASSSSLVRETQYF. The rearrangement uses TRBV28 and TRBJ2-5; D uncertain. This CDR3 has 14 amino acids. V dropped 4 bases and J dropped 5 bases, with 14 bases sitting between them. Germline V gene data show CDR1 as MDHEN and CDR2 as SYDVKM.

In this sample, this clone turned up once. V and J are TRBV10-3 and TRBJ2-5, with D tentatively TRBD2 (6 bases). CDR3 length: 14 residues. In germline, CDR1 is ENHRY, CDR2 SYGVKD. V was pared by 0 bases and J by 2 bases, with 7 bases between. Here the CDR3 reads CAISESGLQETQYF. The CDR3 DNA reads as TGTGCCATCAGTGAGTCGGGACTTCAAGAGACCCAGTACTTC.

This clone was seen only once. The chain uses TRBV2 and TRBJ1-4; 7 bases agree with TRBD1. CDR3 length: 14 amino acids. Germline CDR1 and CDR2: SNHLY and FYNNEI. CDR3 sequence (DNA): TGTGCATCCAACCGGGACAGTGTTAATGAAAAACTGTTTTTT. Translated: CASNRDSVNEKLFF.

The V call is TRBV29-1, the J call TRBJ1-2; maybe TRBD1 (5 bases). The length of the CDR3 is 11 residues. Germline V lookup: CDR1 SQVTM, CDR2 ANQGSEA. With 7 bases removed from V and 6 bases from J, the gap between germline ends came to 12 bases. This chain's CDR3 is CSAEPQDGYTF. CDR3 nucleotide sequence: TGCAGCGCCGAGCCACAGGATGGCTACACCTTC.